This T cell receptor beta chain appears in the sequencing data of a study of PD-1 blockade in classical Hodgkin lymphoma. TCRdb's table, derived via immunoSEQ multiplex PCR, lists solely in-frame clones and lacks some. Among around 8,400 clones listed, approximately 78% were seen once. Time point described: cycle 4 day 1 (C4D1), after five to seven weeks of nivolumab. Brentuximab vedotin exposure varied among the patients, all of whom had relapsed after autologous stem cell transplantation. CD8+ T cell isolation from thawed PBMCs was performed by magnetic negative selection. The germline CDR1 and CDR2 sequences are LGHNT and FRNRAP. V shed 7 bases, J shed 3 bases, and the junction held 15 bases outside the gene matches. This CDR3 comprises 17 residues.

The specimen was CD8+ T cells from blood, collected before the fourth cycle of nivolumab. The TCR originated in a human donor with classical Hodgkin lymphoma. The gene calls are TRBV12-5 and TRBJ1-2; 9 bases are a match to TRBD1. The CDR3, as DNA: TGTGCTAGTGCCCGGGGACAGGGAGGGGCTCTAGACTATGGCTACACCTTC. Encoded protein: CASARGQGGALDYGYTF.